This T cell receptor (beta chain) was documented in a study of shared clonotypes between healthy human individuals. The V and J ends lost 5 bases and 5 bases, in that order; junction bases with no gene match: 5. CDR3 length: 13 residues. The germline V gene has CDR1 KGHSH and CDR2 LQKENI. Profiled with immunoSEQ multiplex PCR; TCRdb holds only in-frame clones, not every one. The profile shows around 1.5 million clones, 95% to 99% of them singletons. All donors were healthy HIV-negative adults lacking recent acute infections or vaccinations. The sample consisted of naive CD4+ T cells sorted from blood. The sample's subset: CD45RA+ positively selected. This clonotype originated in a young man in good health. V gene TRBV18 combines with J gene TRBJ2-7, with 8 bases matching TRBD2. In DNA form, the CDR3 reads TGTGCCAGCTCAACCATGCGGGAGGACGAGCAGTACTTC. Translating gives CASSTMREDEQYF. Based on the CDR3 plus reference TRBV18 and TRBJ2-7, the full variable domain is NAGVMQNPRHLVRRRGQEARLRCSPMKGHSHVYWYRQLPEEGLKFMVYLQKENIIDESGMPKERFSAEFPKEGPSILRIQQVVRGDSAAYFCASSTMREDEQYFGPGTRLTVT.